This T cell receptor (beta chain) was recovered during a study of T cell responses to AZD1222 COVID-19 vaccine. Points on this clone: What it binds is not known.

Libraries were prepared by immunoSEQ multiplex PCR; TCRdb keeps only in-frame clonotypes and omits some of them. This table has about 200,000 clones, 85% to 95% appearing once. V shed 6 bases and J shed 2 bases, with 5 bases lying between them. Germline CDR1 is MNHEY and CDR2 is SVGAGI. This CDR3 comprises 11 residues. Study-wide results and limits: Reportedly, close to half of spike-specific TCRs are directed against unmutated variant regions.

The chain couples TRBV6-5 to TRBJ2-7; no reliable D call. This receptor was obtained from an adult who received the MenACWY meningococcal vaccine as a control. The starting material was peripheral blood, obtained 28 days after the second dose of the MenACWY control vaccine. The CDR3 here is CASSSTYEQYF. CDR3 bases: TGTGCCAGCAGCTCGACCTACGAGCAGTACTTC.